Below, 25 T cell receptor beta chains from the same sample are listed, as sequenced in a study of T cells in Graves' hyperthyroidism and ophthalmopathy. Using RNA transcripts as the source, TCR beta CDR3 regions were amplified. Using the HTBI primer set, a first-round RT-PCR was run on the TCR CDR3. Using its own MiXCR run on the multiplex PCR reads, TCRdb lists one record per CDR3 protein. The sample consists of more than 300,000 distinct CDR3 sequences, approximately 13% of them appearing once. Source material: blood. These receptors were taken from an older woman with Graves' hyperthyroidism.

This clonotype has ten or more counts. The chain carries TRBV2 and TRBJ1-6, with 12 bases matching TRBD1. Unmatched junction bases numbered 5, after V lost 7 bases and J lost 10 bases. Looked up from germline, CDR1 is SNHLY and CDR2 is FYNNEI. The CDR3 is 14 residues long. The CDR3, as DNA: TGTGCCAGCAAAGGGGACAGGGGGCAATCACCCCTCCACTTT. This encodes CASKGDRGQSPLHF.

The chain is built from TRBV15 and TRBJ2-3; the match to TRBD2 covers 16 bases. In germline, CDR1 is LNHNV, CDR2 YYDKDF (reference sequence). Germline trimming cut 2 bases from V and 7 bases from J; bases unmatched to any gene: 6. The CDR3 extends over 17 amino acids. CDR3: CATSRSGLAGGPNTQYF. The CDR3 nucleotides are TGTGCCACCAGCAGATCGGGACTAGCGGGAGGGCCGAATACGCAGTATTTT. Full variable domain (remainder filled in from reference TRBV15 and TRBJ2-3): DAMVIQNPRYQVTQFGKPVTLSCSQTLNHNVMYWYQQKSSQAPKLLFHYYDKDFNNEADTPDNFQSRRPNTSFCFLDIRSPGLGDTAMYLCATSRSGLAGGPNTQYFGPGTRLTVL.

This clonotype was counted between two and nine times. The junction differs from germline at one of its ends, possibly a read error. The chain links TRBV7-7 to TRBJ1-1; D not resolved. Germline CDR1 reads SSHAT; CDR2 reads FNYEAQ (reference sequence). The CDR3 runs 13 residues. The chain's CDR3 is CASSLDTATEAFF. The CDR3 nucleotides are TGTGCTAGCAGCCTTGACACGGCCACTGAAGCTTTCTTT.

This clonotype was observed at least ten times. The V call is TRBV12-3 or TRBV12-4, the J call TRBJ2-1, with D possibly matching TRBD1 (5 bases). Trimming took 2 bases from V and 5 from J, leaving 16 bases between them. The CDR3 is 16 amino acids. CDR3 region: CASSLHAGHSDNEQFF. CDR3 nucleotide sequence: TGTGCCAGCAGTTTACACGCAGGGCATTCCGACAATGAGCAGTTCTTC.

This clonotype was seen a handful of times. The chain joins TRBV5-1 to TRBJ2-7; 12 positions agree with TRBD1. Losses at the gene ends were 5 bases for V and 3 bases for J; bases not matched to a gene: 12. CDR1 and CDR2 from the germline V gene are SGHRS and YFSETQ. The length of the CDR3 is 17 residues. The CDR3: CASRQGQGALGRYEQYF. Written as DNA, the CDR3 is TGCGCCAGCAGACAGGGACAGGGGGCCCTGGGTCGCTACGAGCAGTACTTC.

This chain connects TRBV29-1 to TRBJ1-3; D is unresolved. The CDR3 runs 13 residues. The germline gives CDR1 SQVTM, CDR2 ANQGSEA. V lost 7 bases, J lost 0 bases, and 10 bases lay in between. CDR3 in amino acids: CSATGDSGNTIYF. CDR3 bases: TGCAGCGCAACCGGCGACTCTGGAAACACCATATATTTT.

The table lists this clonotype with many counts. The chain employs TRBV12-3 or TRBV12-4 and TRBJ2-1, with 9 bases matching TRBD2. This CDR3 has 16 residues. V dropped 5 bases and J dropped 2; count of bases not matched to a gene: 7. CDR3 DNA sequence: TGTGCCAGCAGTACAAGACTAGCGGCTCCCTACAATGAGCAGTTCTTC. Translating it yields CASSTRLAAPYNEQFF.

This clonotype occurred many times. The CDR3 DNA is TGTGCCAGCAGCTACAAAGGCGGGGACACAGATACGCAGTATTTT. Residues: CASSYKGGDTDTQYF. This rearrangement joins TRBV7-3 to TRBJ2-3, with D tentatively TRBD2 (6 bases). V lost 4 bases, J lost 2 bases, and 13 bases lay in between. The CDR3 is made up of 15 amino acids. From germline, CDR1 is SGHTA and CDR2 FQGTGA.

This clonotype was counted many times. The V and J genes are TRBV7-9 and TRBJ2-5; D possibly corresponds to TRBD1 (6 bases). The germline V gene has CDR1 SEHNR and CDR2 FQNEAQ (reference sequence). CDR3 length: 15 residues. V dropped 5 bases and J dropped 2 bases, with 15 bases sitting between them. Here the CDR3 DNA reads TGTGCCAGCAGCCGTAAGGACAGAGGTCAAGAGACCCAGTACTTC. Translated: CASSRKDRGQETQYF.

This clonotype was seen only a few times. The chain couples TRBV19 to TRBJ2-3; D remains unclear. The germline gives CDR1 LNHDA, CDR2 SQIVND (reference sequence). V lost 5 bases to trimming and J lost 2 bases, with 5 bases between them. CDR3 length equals 12 residues. The CDR3 loop is CASSGFTDTQYF. CDR3 nucleotide sequence: TGTGCCAGTAGTGGATTCACAGATACGCAGTATTTT.

This clonotype showed up just a few times. The rearrangement links TRBV2 to TRBJ2-1; 12 positions agree with TRBD2. The germline V gene has CDR1 SNHLY and CDR2 FYNNEI. This CDR3 contains 14 residues. Losses at the gene ends were 10 bases for V and 9 bases for J; bases not matched to a gene: 10. CDR3 in amino acids: CATKGTSGLSEQFF. The CDR3 DNA is TGTGCCACCAAGGGGACTAGCGGGTTATCTGAGCAGTTCTTC.

The rearrangement uses TRBV11-2 and TRBJ2-2; D possibly corresponds to TRBD2 (6 bases). Trimming left V 5 bases short and J 4 bases short, with 17 bases between. Germline V gene data show CDR1 as SGHAT and CDR2 as FQNNGV. The CDR3 spans 16 residues. This chain's CDR3 is CASSGMGGLSTGELFF. The CDR3 region has the DNA TGTGCCAGCAGCGGCATGGGAGGACTCAGCACCGGGGAGCTGTTTTTT.

This clonotype was observed at least ten times. This chain links TRBV5-6 with TRBJ1-2, with a possible D match to TRBD1 (6 bases). Per germline, CDR1 SGHDT and CDR2 YYEEEE. Trimming took off 4 bases at V and 8 bases at J, with 15 bases between the two ends. The CDR3 consists of 13 residues. The CDR3 is CASSRGSGEGYTF. Here the CDR3 DNA reads TGTGCCAGCAGCCGGGGATCAGGGGAAGGCTACACCTTC.

This clonotype was counted at least ten times. CDR3 amino acids: CASSAGEETQYF. The CDR3 DNA sequence: TGTGCCAGCAGTGCGGGGGAGGAGACCCAGTACTTC. The chain couples TRBV2 to TRBJ2-5; D is perhaps TRBD2 (6 bases). Trimming pared 4 bases from V and 5 bases from J, leaving 8 bases between. The CDR3 sequence is 12 residues long. Germline V lookup: CDR1 SNHLY, CDR2 FYNNEI.

At least ten counts were recorded for this clonotype. An end of the junction differs from the germline gene, which may be a read error. The V and J genes are TRBV5-1 and TRBJ1-1; D is possibly TRBD1 (6 bases). The CDR3 has 14 amino acids. Germline-derived CDR1 and CDR2 are SGHRS and YFSETQ. CDR3 protein: CVSMPGHQNTEAFF. The CDR3 DNA follows: TGCGTCAGCATGCCGGGACACCAGAACACTGAAGCTTTCTTT.

The chain carries TRBV18 and TRBJ2-2; D call uncertain. Looked up from germline, CDR1 is KGHSH and CDR2 is LQKENI. V shed 3 bases and J shed 3 bases, with 11 bases lying between them. The CDR3 has 15 residues. The CDR3 DNA follows: TGTGCCAGCTCACCCGATCTACAGTACACCGGGGAGCTGTTTTTT. This translates into CASSPDLQYTGELFF.

Only a few counts were recorded for this clonotype. Here the CDR3 DNA reads TGTGCCAGCAGTAGATTGGGCGGGGCTAGTGGGTACCAAGAGACCCAGTACTTC. Protein product: CASSRLGGASGYQETQYF. This chain joins TRBV7-9 and TRBJ2-5; TRBD2 is a possible D gene (6 bases). The CDR3 contains 18 residues. Per the germline V gene, CDR1 is SEHNR and CDR2 is FQNEAQ (reference sequence). Between the trimmed V and J ends, which lost 6 bases and 0 bases, there was a span of 23 bases. The whole variable domain, remainder taken from reference TRBV7-9 and TRBJ2-5, is DTGVSQNPRHKITKRGQNVTFRCDPISEHNRLYWYRQTLGQGPEFLTYFQNEAQLEKSRLLSDRFSAERPKGSFSTLEIQRTEQGDSAMYLCASSRLGGASGYQETQYFGPGTRLLVL.

This clonotype has at least ten counts. The CDR3 DNA reads as TGCAGTGCCCGAGGGGTGAACCCGGTGGGGCCCCAGCATTTT. Amino acids: CSARGVNPVGPQHF. V is TRBV20-1 and J is TRBJ1-5; D possibly corresponds to TRBD1 (5 bases). Germline V gene data show CDR1 as DFQATT and CDR2 as SNEGSKA (reference sequence). The CDR3 length is 14 residues. V shed 6 bases and J shed 9 bases, with 21 bases lying between them.

The sample holds many counts of this clonotype. The chain joins TRBV30 to TRBJ1-6; tentative D call: TRBD1 (5 bases). Trimming pared 5 bases from V and 10 bases from J, leaving 18 bases between. CDR1 is GTSNPN, CDR2 SVGIG, per germline (reference sequence). CDR3 length: 14 residues. This chain's CDR3 is CAWSTGREVSPLHF. In nucleotides, the CDR3 is TGTGCCTGGTCAACGGGCAGGGAGGTATCACCCCTCCACTTT.

This clonotype was seen repeatedly, ten times or more. The chain uses TRBV2 and TRBJ1-2; unclear D gene. Trimming pared 6 bases from V and 5 bases from J, leaving 10 bases between. This CDR3 has 12 residues. CDR1 and CDR2 from the germline V gene are SNHLY and FYNNEI. CDR3 in amino acids: CASSRTRYGYTF. The CDR3 DNA is TGTGCCAGCAGCCGGACGCGGTATGGCTACACCTTC. Full variable domain (remainder filled in from reference TRBV2 and TRBJ1-2): EPEVTQTPSHQVTQMGQEVILRCVPISNHLYFYWYRQILGQKVEFLVSFYNNEISEKSEIFDDQFSVERPDGSNFTLKIRSTKLEDSAMYFCASSRTRYGYTFGSGTRLTVV.

The rearrangement uses TRBV2 and TRBJ1-2; weak D call: TRBD1 (6 bases). The germline V gene has CDR1 SNHLY and CDR2 FYNNEI. The CDR3 is made up of 12 amino acids. V dropped 7 bases and J dropped 6 bases, with 12 bases sitting between them. CDR3 sequence (DNA): TGTGCCAGCAACGGGGGGGCCGATGGCTACACCTTC. Its protein is CASNGGADGYTF.

This clonotype showed up many times. The chain joins TRBV12-3 or TRBV12-4 to TRBJ1-5, with D maybe TRBD1 (5 bases). V was clipped by 0 bases and J by 4 bases, with 10 bases between them. The CDR3 sequence is 15 residues long. The CDR3 nucleotides read TGTGCCAGCAGTTTAGCGCTGGGGGGGAATCAGCCCCAGCATTTT. Protein: CASSLALGGNQPQHF.

The table lists this clonotype with a few counts. This chain uses TRBV12-5 with TRBJ2-3, with TRBD2 matching over 9 bases. Trimming at V came to 0 bases and at J to 5 bases, leaving 12 bases not matched to a gene. The CDR3 is 18 amino acids. Germline loops: CDR1 LGHNT, CDR2 FRNRAP. The CDR3 spells CASGLVIDAGGPRDTQYF. DNA for the CDR3: TGTGCTAGTGGTTTGGTAATCGATGCGGGAGGGCCGAGAGATACGCAGTATTTT.

In this sample, this clonotype turned up many times. The chain links TRBV20-1 to TRBJ2-1; TRBD2 matches 10 bases. Germline V lookup: CDR1 DFQATT, CDR2 SNEGSKA (reference sequence). This CDR3 has 15 residues. V dropped 5 bases and J dropped 5; count of bases not matched to a gene: 9. The CDR3 loop is CSAFRAGGDDNEQFF. CDR3 coding DNA: TGCAGTGCTTTTAGAGCGGGAGGGGATGACAATGAGCAGTTCTTC.

This clonotype was seen repeatedly, ten times or more. The genes are TRBV11-2 and TRBJ2-3, with 7 bases that match TRBD2. CDR1 and CDR2 from the germline V gene are SGHAT and FQNNGV. The length of the CDR3 is 16 residues. The V gene end was trimmed by 1 base and the J gene end by 1 base; junction bases not matched to a gene: 5. The CDR3 bases are TGTGCCAGCAGCTTAGTCGCGGGAGTGGGCACAGATACGCAGTATTTT. As protein: CASSLVAGVGTDTQYF.